This T cell receptor (beta chain) was sequenced for a study of CD8 T cells in ankylosing spondylitis. Study outcomes and limitations: Disease-linked clones were reportedly significantly enriched in matched ankylosing spondylitis synovial fluid. What seemed typical of ankylosing spondylitis blood was a TCR beta motif built from roughly eight highly homologous variants. Disease-linked clones displayed a CD8+ phenotype and appeared relatively rarely in peripheral blood.

TCRdb processed the 5' RACE reads anew with MiXCR; each CDR3 protein has one entry. The sample shows some 240,000 distinct CDR3 sequences, roughly 6.6% of them seen only once. This CDR3 has 17 amino acids. From germline, CDR1 is MNHEY and CDR2 SMNVEV (reference sequence). V was pared by 2 bases and J by 1 base, with 10 bases of the junction left unmatched. This clonotype was observed a few times. What it recognizes is unknown. This TCR derives from a male donor with ankylosing spondylitis. The sample taken for sequencing was blood, either unsorted or a sorted T cell fraction (not recorded which). The gene calls are TRBV27 and TRBJ2-7; 8 nucleotides match TRBD2. The chain's CDR3 is CASSLGSAGGPSYEQYF. CDR3 bases: TGTGCCAGCAGTTTAGGATCGGCGGGGGGTCCTTCCTACGAGCAGTACTTC.